The source of this TCR beta chain is a study of cytomegalovirus exposure and HLA in healthy donors. Study context: Later, an analysis reported that the 95 to 150 validation repertoires had used the same platform as the roughly 700 first-cohort repertoires.

Trimming removed 1 base at V and 1 base at J, with 5 bases between. The CDR3 is 14 amino acids. Per germline, CDR1 LGHNA and CDR2 YNFKEQ. Findings and caveats of the study: According to a subsequent analysis, TCR clusters identified in the first cohort showed a tendency to co-occur across the 100 to 150 validation repertoires. Overall, approximately 150 TCR beta chains were annotated as cytomegalovirus-associated.

Generated by immunoSEQ multiplex PCR, the TCRdb table keeps only in-frame clones and is missing some. The sample holds some 170,000 clones; approximately 87% are singletons and the top ten take 5% to 7%. Regarding this clone: Its antigen is currently unknown.

Input material: PBMCs. This chain links TRBV4-2 with TRBJ2-1, with no clear D. The receptor was isolated from a woman in her 30s in good health and CMV-seronegative. CDR3 in amino acids: CASSQGASYNEQFF. The CDR3 bases are TGTGCCAGCAGCCAAGGGGCTTCCTACAATGAGCAGTTCTTC.